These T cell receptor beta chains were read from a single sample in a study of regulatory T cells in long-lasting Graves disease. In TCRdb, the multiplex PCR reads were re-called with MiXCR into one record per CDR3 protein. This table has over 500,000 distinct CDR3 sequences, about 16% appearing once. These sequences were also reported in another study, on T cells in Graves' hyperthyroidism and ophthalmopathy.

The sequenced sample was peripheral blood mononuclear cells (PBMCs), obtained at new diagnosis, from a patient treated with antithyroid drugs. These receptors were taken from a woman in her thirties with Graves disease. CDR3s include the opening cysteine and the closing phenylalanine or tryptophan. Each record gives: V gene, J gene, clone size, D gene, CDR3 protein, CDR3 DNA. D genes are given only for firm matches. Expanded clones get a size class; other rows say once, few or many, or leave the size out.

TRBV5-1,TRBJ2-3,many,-,CASSLGDSTDTQYF,TGTGCCAGCAGCTTGGGGGACAGCACAGATACGCAGTATTTT
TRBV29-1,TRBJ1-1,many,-,CSVESRGRRNTEAFF,TGCAGCGTTGAGTCAAGGGGCAGGAGGAACACTGAAGCTTTCTTT
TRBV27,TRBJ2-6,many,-,CASSLIGSSPAGANVLTF,TGTGCCAGCAGTTTGATCGGGAGCAGTCCCGCTGGGGCCAACGTCCTGACTTTC
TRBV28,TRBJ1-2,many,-,CASSRGNYGYTF,TGTGCCAGCAGCAGGGGTAACTATGGCTACACCTTC
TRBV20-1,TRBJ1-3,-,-,CSARDPGSSGNTIYF,TGCAGTGCTAGAGATCCGGGCAGCTCTGGAAACACCATATATTTT
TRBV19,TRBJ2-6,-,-,CASSSIISGANVLTF,TGTGCCAGTAGTTCGATTATCTCTGGGGCCAACGTCCTGACTTTC
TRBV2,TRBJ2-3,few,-,CASSVPADRSLRRTDTQYF,TGTGCCAGCAGTGTTCCCGCCGACAGGTCCCTCAGGCGCACAGATACGCAGTATTTT
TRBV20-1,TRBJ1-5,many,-,CSAKLEGGQPQHF,TGCAGTGCTAAGTTGGAGGGGGGACAGCCCCAGCATTTT
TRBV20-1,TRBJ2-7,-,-,CSAKGRYYEQYF,TGCAGTGCGAAAGGACGGTACTACGAGCAGTACTTC
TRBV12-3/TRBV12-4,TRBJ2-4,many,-,CASRRSRAKNIQYF,TGTGCCAGCAGGCGAAGTAGAGCCAAAAACATTCAGTACTTC
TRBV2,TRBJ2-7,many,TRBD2,CASSEAGAYEQYF,TGTGCCAGCAGTGAGGCGGGAGCCTACGAGCAGTACTTC
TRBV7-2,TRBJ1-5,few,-,CASSLSGFNQPQHF,TGTGCCAGCAGCTTATCGGGGTTCAATCAGCCCCAGCATTTT
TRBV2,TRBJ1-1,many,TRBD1,CASRRGTVRRSTEAFF,TGTGCCAGCAGGCGAGGGACAGTCCGAAGAAGCACTGAAGCTTTCTTT
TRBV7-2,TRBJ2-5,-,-,CASSEWVLVGRETQYF,TGTGCCAGCAGCGAGTGGGTACTAGTCGGTCGGGAGACCCAGTACTTC
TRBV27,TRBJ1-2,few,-,CASSSNTHYGYTF,TGTGCCAGCAGTTCTAATACTCACTATGGCTACACCTTC
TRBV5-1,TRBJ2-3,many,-,CATNPGEVGLETQYF,TGCGCCACCAATCCAGGGGAAGTGGGACTGGAGACGCAGTATTTT
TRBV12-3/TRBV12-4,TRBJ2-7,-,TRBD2,CASSSSGSQVEQYF,TGTGCCAGCAGTTCTAGCGGGAGTCAAGTTGAGCAGTACTTC
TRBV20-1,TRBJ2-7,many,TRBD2,CSASRGEREGDEQYF,TGCAGTGCTAGTAGGGGGGAGCGGGAGGGCGACGAGCAGTACTTC
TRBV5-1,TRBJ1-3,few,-,CASSLEAGQGNTIYF,TGCGCCAGCAGCTTGGAGGCAGGGCAAGGAAACACCATATATTTT
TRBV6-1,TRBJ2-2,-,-,CASSEQDTAGGLFF,TGTGCCAGCAGTGAACAGGACACCGCCGGGGGGCTGTTTTTT
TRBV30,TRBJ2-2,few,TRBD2,CACSSGLAGVYAGELFF,TGTGCCTGTTCCTCGGGACTAGCGGGAGTATACGCCGGGGAGCTGTTTTTT
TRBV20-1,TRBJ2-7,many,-,CSARRLVTNEQYF,TGCAGTGCTAGACGACTAGTCACTAACGAGCAGTACTTC
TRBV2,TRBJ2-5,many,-,CASSGGPLTQETQYF,TGTGCCAGCAGTGGAGGGCCCTTAACTCAAGAGACCCAGTACTTC
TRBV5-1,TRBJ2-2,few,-,CASNISPEVGELFF,TGCGCCAGCAACATCTCCCCGGAAGTCGGGGAGCTGTTTTTT
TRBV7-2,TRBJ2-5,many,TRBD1,CATRRDRAVMVHQETQYF,TGTGCCACCCGCCGGGACAGGGCCGTCATGGTGCACCAAGAGACCCAGTACTTC
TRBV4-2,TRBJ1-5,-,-,CASSQVGAGSRPQHF,TGTGCCAGCAGCCAAGTCGGTGCAGGGTCAAGGCCCCAGCATTTT
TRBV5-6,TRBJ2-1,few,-,CASSLYGTEQFF,TGTGCCAGCAGCTTGTACGGGACTGAGCAGTTCTTC
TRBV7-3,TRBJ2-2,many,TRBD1,CASSSGTGTGELFF,TGTGCCAGCAGCTCCGGGACAGGGACGGGGGAGCTGTTTTTT
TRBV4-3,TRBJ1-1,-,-,CASTRQPSGAATEAFF,TGCGCCAGCACCCGTCAACCCTCAGGGGCGGCCACTGAAGCTTTCTTT
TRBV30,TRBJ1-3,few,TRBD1,CAWTLTFRTGGNTIYF,TGTGCCTGGACCCTAACGTTTCGGACAGGGGGAAACACCATATATTTT
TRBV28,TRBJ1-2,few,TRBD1,CASSPSGSPGQSYGYTF,TGTGCCAGCAGCCCAAGTGGTTCCCCGGGACAGAGTTATGGCTACACCTTC
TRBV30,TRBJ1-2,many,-,CAWSQGLNYGYTF,TGTGCCTGGAGTCAGGGATTAAACTATGGCTACACCTTC
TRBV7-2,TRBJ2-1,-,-,CASSPSVPGAGRQFF,TGTGCCAGCAGCCCGTCCGTTCCTGGAGCTGGGCGACAGTTCTTC
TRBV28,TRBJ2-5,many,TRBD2,CASSLRPLAGGGYQETQYF,TGTGCCAGCAGCCTTCGGCCTCTAGCGGGAGGGGGGTACCAAGAGACCCAGTACTTC
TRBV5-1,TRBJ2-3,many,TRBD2,CASSFSGDNTDTQYF,TGCGCCAGCAGCTTTAGCGGGGACAACACAGATACGCAGTATTTT
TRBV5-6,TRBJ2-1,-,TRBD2,CASRKRGTSGTFF,TGTGCCAGCAGAAAGAGAGGGACTAGCGGGACGTTCTTC
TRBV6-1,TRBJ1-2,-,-,CASSPKFGGGGYTF,TGTGCCAGCAGCCCTAAATTCGGGGGCGGGGGCTACACCTTC
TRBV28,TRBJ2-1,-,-,CASSFYGQYNEQFF,TGTGCCAGCAGTTTTTATGGACAGTACAATGAGCAGTTCTTC
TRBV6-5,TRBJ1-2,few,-,CASSYQQGSYGYTF,TGTGCCAGCAGTTATCAACAGGGATCGTATGGCTACACCTTC
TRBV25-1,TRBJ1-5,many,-,CASSERGTGNQPQHF,TGTGCCAGCAGTGAGAGGGGGACGGGCAATCAGCCCCAGCATTTT
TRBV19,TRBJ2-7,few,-,CASSIMLGTPYEQYF,TGTGCCAGTAGTATTATGCTGGGGACCCCCTACGAGCAGTACTTC
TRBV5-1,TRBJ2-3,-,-,CASGGGQSETDTQYF,TGCGCCAGTGGGGGTGGACAGTCGGAGACAGATACGCAGTATTTT
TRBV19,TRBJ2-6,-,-,CASSSGAGANVLTF,TGTGCCAGTTCTTCCGGGGCCGGGGCCAACGTCCTGACTTTC
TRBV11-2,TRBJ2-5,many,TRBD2,CASSPTPGLLGQTQYF,TGTGCCAGCAGCCCGACCCCGGGACTACTTGGCCAGACCCAGTACTTC
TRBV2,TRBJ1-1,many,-,CASSELGVEAFF,TGTGCCAGCAGTGAATTGGGGGTTGAAGCTTTCTTT
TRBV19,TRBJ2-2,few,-,CASSIGRQPANTGELFF,TGTGCCAGTAGTATAGGAAGACAGCCCGCGAACACCGGGGAGCTGTTTTTT
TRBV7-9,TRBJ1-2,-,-,CASSNGGSGGYTF,TGTGCCAGCTCCAATGGGGGTTCTGGTGGCTACACCTTC
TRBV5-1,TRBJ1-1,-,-,CASSLQWGTEAFF,TGCGCCAGCAGCCTCCAGTGGGGAACTGAAGCTTTCTTT
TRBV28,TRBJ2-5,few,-,CASSFDREAQETQYF,TGTGCCAGCAGTTTTGACAGGGAGGCCCAAGAGACCCAGTACTTC
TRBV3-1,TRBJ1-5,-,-,CASSQEVSQPQHF,TGTGCCAGCAGCCAAGAAGTCAGCCAGCCCCAGCATTTT